This is a list of T cell receptor beta chains from one sample in a study of blood T cell repertoires in COVID-19. Only in-frame clones appear in the TCRdb table, and some are missing; sequencing was by immunoSEQ multiplex PCR. The repertoire holds nearly 250,000 clones, with almost 85% as singletons. Specimen: PBMCs or T cells enriched from blood (not recorded which). The source of these receptors is a woman aged 45-65 years with acute COVID-19. Each CDR3 is given with its conserved first and last residue. A D gene is named only where the DNA matches it firmly. Part of the rows lack a size; the others show once, few, many or a class for expanded clones.

V,J,D,size,CDR3,DNA
TRBV29-1,TRBJ2-3,TRBD1,few,CSVDSQGASDTQYF,TGCAGCGTTGATTCGCAGGGGGCATCAGATACGCAGTATTTT
TRBV7-2,TRBJ1-2,TRBD1,-,CASSLGHGDRETNGYTF,TGTGCCAGCAGCTTGGGACATGGGGACAGGGAAACGAATGGCTACACCTTC
TRBV7-8,TRBJ1-2,-,-,CASSPQSVPGYNYGYTF,TGTGCCAGCAGCCCCCAATCCGTACCGGGATACAACTATGGCTACACCTTC
TRBV7-9,TRBJ1-5,TRBD1,-,CASSSQGAKPQHF,TGTGCCAGCAGCTCACAGGGGGCAAAGCCCCAGCATTTT
TRBV3-1/TRBV3-2,TRBJ1-4,TRBD1,-,CASSSDRGEEKLFF,TGTGCCAGCAGTTCCGACAGGGGGGAGGAAAAACTGTTTTTT
TRBV3-1/TRBV3-2,TRBJ1-4,-,-,CASSPDGWRDEKLFF,TGTGCCAGCAGCCCGGACGGTTGGCGGGATGAAAAACTGTTTTTT
TRBV28,TRBJ1-2,-,-,CASSTPDRFYGYTF,TGTGCCAGCAGTACCCCCGACAGGTTCTATGGCTACACCTTC
TRBV6-5,TRBJ1-5,TRBD1,few,CASRSTGLGPQHF,TGTGCCAGCAGATCGACAGGGCTAGGGCCCCAGCATTTT
TRBV7-2,TRBJ2-7,-,-,CASSSPTYYEQYF,TGTGCCAGCAGCTCGCCTACTTATTACGAGCAGTACTTC
TRBV4-2,TRBJ1-1,TRBD1,-,CASSPPQGQGFWSDTEAFF,TGTGCCAGCAGCCCCCCCCAGGGACAGGGGTTTTGGAGCGACACTGAAGCTTTCTTT
TRBV3-1/TRBV3-2,TRBJ1-2,TRBD1,once,CASSQAGRGQGYTF,TGTGCCAGCAGCCAGGCGGGCAGGGGGCAAGGCTACACCTTC
TRBV2,TRBJ1-2,TRBD1,few,CASRVGTGYGYTF,TGTGCCAGCAGGGTTGGGACAGGATATGGCTACACCTTC
TRBV27,TRBJ2-7,TRBD1,-,CASSPGQILYEQYF,TGTGCCAGCAGTCCGGGACAGATTCTTTACGAGCAGTACTTC
TRBV13,TRBJ1-2,-,-,CASSFSEGIWYGYTF,TGTGCCAGCAGCTTCTCGGAGGGGATTTGGTATGGCTACACCTTC
TRBV7-2,TRBJ1-5,TRBD1,-,CASSLQGVGQPQHF,TGTGCCAGCAGCTTACAGGGGGTAGGGCAGCCCCAGCATTTT
TRBV9,TRBJ2-1,TRBD1,-,CASSAGTGYNEQFF,TGTGCCAGCAGCGCTGGGACAGGCTACAATGAGCAGTTCTTC
TRBV5-4,TRBJ2-5,TRBD2,-,CASSPSSGSSGTQYF,TGTGCCAGCAGCCCCTCGAGCGGGAGCTCAGGGACCCAGTACTTC
TRBV30,TRBJ2-7,-,-,CAWKYSTYEQYF,TGTGCCTGGAAGTACAGCACCTACGAGCAGTACTTC
TRBV19,TRBJ2-1,-,-,CASSIRGGPYNEQFF,TGTGCCAGTAGTATACGCGGGGGCCCGTACAATGAGCAGTTCTTC
TRBV9,TRBJ1-2,-,few,CASSRGGQGHGYTF,TGTGCCAGCAGCCGTGGTGGGCAGGGCCATGGCTACACCTTC
TRBV19,TRBJ1-2,-,-,CASSTDKAVDGYTF,TGTGCCAGTAGTACGGACAAGGCGGTGGATGGCTACACCTTC
TRBV5-6,TRBJ1-3,TRBD1,once,CASSTPGQGSGNTIYF,TGTGCCAGCAGCACACCGGGACAGGGTTCTGGAAACACCATATATTTT
TRBV6-1,TRBJ1-2,-,-,CASSEIGASVSGYTF,TGTGCTAGCAGTGAAATAGGCGCGAGCGTTAGTGGCTACACCTTC
TRBV5-1,TRBJ1-2,-,-,CASSLGSATSGYGYTF,TGCGCCAGCAGCTTAGGTTCTGCCACCTCAGGATATGGCTACACCTTC
TRBV7-9,TRBJ2-4,-,-,CASSYQAGNIQYF,TGTGCCAGCAGCTACCAGGCCGGAAACATTCAGTACTTC
TRBV7-2,TRBJ1-5,-,-,CASSLAPRAYSNQPQHF,TGTGCCAGCAGCTTAGCACCGAGAGCTTATAGCAATCAGCCCCAGCATTTT
TRBV6-1,TRBJ1-1,TRBD1,-,CASSEDRVHLAFF,TGTGCCAGCAGCGAAGACAGGGTACACTTGGCTTTCTTT
TRBV9,TRBJ2-2,-,-,CASSVTGGSRTGELFF,TGTGCCAGCAGCGTTACGGGGGGCTCCCGCACCGGGGAGCTGTTTTTT
TRBV5-1,TRBJ2-1,TRBD2,-,CASSRGEGPDNEQFF,TGCGCCAGCAGTCGCGGGGAGGGGCCAGACAATGAGCAGTTCTTC
TRBV14,TRBJ1-2,-,-,CASSLSTGWEYGYTF,TGTGCCAGCAGCCTATCGACAGGATGGGAGTATGGCTACACCTTC
TRBV19,TRBJ1-1,TRBD1,-,CASTTPWGRGDTEAFF,TGTGCCAGTACCACCCCTTGGGGCAGGGGGGACACTGAAGCTTTCTTT